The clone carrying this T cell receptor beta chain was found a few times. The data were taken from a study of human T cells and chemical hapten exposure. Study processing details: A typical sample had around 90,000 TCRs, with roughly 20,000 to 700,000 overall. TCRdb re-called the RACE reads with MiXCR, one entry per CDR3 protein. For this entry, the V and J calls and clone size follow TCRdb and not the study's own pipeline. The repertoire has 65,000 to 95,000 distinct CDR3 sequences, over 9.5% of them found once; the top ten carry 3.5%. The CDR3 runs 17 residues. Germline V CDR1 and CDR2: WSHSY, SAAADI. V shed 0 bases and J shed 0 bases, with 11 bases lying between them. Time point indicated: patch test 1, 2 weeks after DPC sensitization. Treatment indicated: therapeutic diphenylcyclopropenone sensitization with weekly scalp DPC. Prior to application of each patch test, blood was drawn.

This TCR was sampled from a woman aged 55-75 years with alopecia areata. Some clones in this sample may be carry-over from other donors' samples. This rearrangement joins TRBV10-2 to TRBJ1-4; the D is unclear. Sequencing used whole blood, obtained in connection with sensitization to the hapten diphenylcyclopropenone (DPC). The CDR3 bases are TGCGCCAGCAGTGAGTCCATGTGGGAGGCAACTAATGAAAAACTGTTTTTT. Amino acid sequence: CASSESMWEATNEKLFF.